This TCR beta chain was captured in a study of T cell changes during pregnancy in multiple sclerosis. The CDR3 runs to 12 residues. Germline V gives CDR1 MDHEN, CDR2 SYDVKM. The V and J ends lost 2 bases and 7 bases respectively, with 8 bases between them. The assay was immunoSEQ multiplex PCR, and TCRdb's table has in-frame clones only and misses some. The sample holds roughly 66,000 clones, 92% seen once. This clone was recorded once. Sample: peripheral blood, taken in the first trimester of pregnancy. This TCR derives from a female donor with multiple sclerosis, enrolled in a pregnancy study. The chain joins TRBV28 to TRBJ1-2; D ambiguous. CDR3 DNA: TGTGCCAGCAGTTTAGACAAGGCTGGCTACACCTTC. The encoded protein is CASSLDKAGYTF.